The 30 T cell receptor beta chains below come from one sample, sequenced in a study of control samples from healthy donors and cancer patients. Method: immunoSEQ multiplex PCR; TCRdb's copy keeps in-frame clones and lacks some. The sample has approximately 58,000 clones, approximately 86% seen once. The sample taken for sequencing was PBMCs. All receptors derive from a man in his 60s with head and neck cancer.

DNA of the CDR3: TGTGCCTGGAGTTCTGGACTAGCGGGCTCCTACGAGCAGTACTTC. Translated: CAWSSGLAGSYEQYF. V is TRBV30 and J is TRBJ2-7; 11 nucleotides agree with TRBD2. The V gene end was trimmed by 2 bases and the J gene end by 0 bases; junction bases not matched to a gene: 3. The CDR3 consists of 15 residues. Germline loops: CDR1 GTSNPN, CDR2 SVGIG (reference sequence).

V gene TRBV7-2 combines with J gene TRBJ2-3, with D maybe TRBD2 (6 bases). Germline values: CDR1 SGHTA, CDR2 FQGNSA. CDR3 length equals 12 residues. Trimming left V 5 bases short and J 6 bases short, with 9 bases between. The CDR3 loop is CASSPLADTQYF. The CDR3 nucleotides read TGTGCCAGCAGCCCTCTAGCGGATACGCAGTATTTT.

The chain combines TRBV30 with TRBJ1-6; possibly TRBD1 for D (5 bases). Trimming took off 0 bases at V and 7 bases at J, with 13 bases between the two ends. This CDR3 has 15 residues. Germline CDR1 is GTSNPN and CDR2 is SVGIG (reference sequence). In DNA, the CDR3 is TGTGCCTGGAGTGTTTCTCAGGGAGGAAATTCACCCCTCCACTTT. Encoded protein: CAWSVSQGGNSPLHF.

The J gene is TRBJ1-5, the V gene TRBV27; 8 nucleotides line up with TRBD1. Germline values: CDR1 MNHEY, CDR2 SMNVEV (reference sequence). The CDR3 extends over 18 amino acids. The junction had 11 bases not matched to a gene; V was cut back by 3 bases and J by 1 base. DNA of the CDR3: TGTGCCAGCAGTTTGACAGGGGCCTCCACGGCGAGCAATCAGCCCCAGCATTTT. Its protein product is CASSLTGASTASNQPQHF.

This chain links TRBV27 with TRBJ1-4, with 11 bases identical to TRBD1. This CDR3 comprises 16 residues. Germline V lookup: CDR1 MNHEY, CDR2 SMNVEV (reference sequence). V shed 5 bases and J 8 bases; nucleotides not matched to a gene: 10. CDR3: CASSTRDRGLGEKLFF. CDR3 sequence (DNA): TGTGCCAGCAGTACCCGGGACAGGGGGTTAGGGGAAAAACTGTTTTTT.

This chain uses TRBV5-5 with TRBJ2-3, with TRBD1 matching 11 bases. CDR1 SGHKS and CDR2 YYEKEE come from the germline V gene (reference sequence). The CDR3 totals 15 residues. Trimming took 5 bases from V and 4 from J; bases not matched to a gene: 6. The CDR3 reads CASSFWTGGADTQYF. CDR3 nucleotide sequence: TGTGCCAGCAGTTTCTGGACAGGGGGCGCAGATACGCAGTATTTT.

This chain joins TRBV7-9 and TRBJ2-2; D gene unclear. V shed 4 bases and J shed 0 bases, with 12 bases lying between them. The CDR3 totals 16 residues. From germline, CDR1 is SEHNR and CDR2 FQNEAQ (reference sequence). The chain's CDR3 is CASSSLALPNTGELFF. DNA of the CDR3: TGTGCCAGCAGCTCCTTGGCCTTGCCGAACACCGGGGAGCTGTTTTTT. Full variable domain (missing parts from reference TRBV7-9 and TRBJ2-2): DTGVSQNPRHKITKRGQNVTFRCDPISEHNRLYWYRQTLGQGPEFLTYFQNEAQLEKSRLLSDRFSAERPKGSFSTLEIQRTEQGDSAMYLCASSSLALPNTGELFFGEGSRLTVL.

This chain joins TRBV7-3 and TRBJ2-1, with TRBD1 identical over 10 bases. Trimming cost V 5 bases and J 9 bases; bases outside gene matches: 4. The CDR3 totals 13 residues. The germline V gene encodes CDR1 SGHTA and CDR2 FQGTGA. The CDR3 is CASSLDRGGEQFF. In DNA form, the CDR3 reads TGTGCCAGCAGCCTGGACAGGGGGGGTGAGCAGTTCTTC.

Only one count was recorded for this clone. V is TRBV7-2 and J is TRBJ1-2, with D unclear. The V end was cut by 4 bases, the J end by 3 bases, with 15 bases between. The germline V gene has CDR1 SGHTA and CDR2 FQGNSA. There are 15 residues in the CDR3. The CDR3 spells CASSSDSQVYYGYTF. The CDR3 nucleotides are TGTGCCAGCAGCTCAGACTCTCAGGTTTACTATGGCTACACCTTC.

Remarks on this clone: The junction does not match germline at one end; this may be a read error. V is TRBV19 and J is TRBJ2-7; 7 bases are a match to TRBD2. Germline loops: CDR1 LNHDA, CDR2 SQIVND (reference sequence). CDR3 size: 13 residues. CDR3 protein: CAGSIREGYEQYF. CDR3 coding DNA: TGTGCCGGTAGTATTAGGGAGGGCTACGAGCAGTACTTC.

The V call is TRBV11-2, the J call TRBJ2-7, with TRBD1 matching over 8 bases. The germline gives CDR1 SGHAT, CDR2 FQNNGV. This CDR3 comprises 15 residues. V lost 3 bases, J lost 1 base, and 5 bases stayed unmatched. CDR3 in amino acids: CASSFARGPSYEQYF. The DNA for the CDR3 is TGTGCCAGCAGCTTTGCCAGGGGGCCTTCCTACGAGCAGTACTTC.

The chain carries TRBV7-2 and TRBJ2-3; tentative D call: TRBD2 (5 bases). The germline V gene has CDR1 SGHTA and CDR2 FQGNSA. The CDR3 is made up of 13 amino acids. V was trimmed by 5 bases and J by 3 bases, leaving 9 bases between them. The CDR3 coding sequence is TGTGCCAGCAGCCCCACTAGGACAGATACGCAGTATTTT. This encodes CASSPTRTDTQYF.

This chain links TRBV5-5 with TRBJ1-5; D uncertain. This CDR3 has 13 amino acids. CDR1 and CDR2 from the germline V gene are SGHKS and YYEKEE (reference sequence). V lost 0 bases, J lost 7 bases, and 8 bases lay in between. CDR3 nucleotide sequence: TGTGCCAGCAGCTTGGATCTGTCCCAGCCCCAGCATTTT. Its protein product is CASSLDLSQPQHF.

The chain links TRBV7-9 to TRBJ2-7, with 8 bases aligning to TRBD2. CDR3 size: 13 residues. V was pared by 2 bases and J by 6 bases, with 3 bases of the junction left unmatched. CDR1 SEHNR and CDR2 FQNEAQ come from the germline V gene (reference sequence). The CDR3 here is CASSLLAGTEQYF. The CDR3, as DNA: TGTGCCAGCAGCTTACTAGCGGGTACCGAGCAGTACTTC.

This clone was seen just once. The chain carries TRBV18 and TRBJ2-3, with D perhaps TRBD1 (6 bases). Between the trimmed V and J ends, which lost 5 bases and 5 bases, there was a span of 14 bases. This CDR3 contains 14 residues. Germline CDR1 KGHSH, CDR2 LQKENI. The DNA for the CDR3 is TGTGCCAGCTCAGCGCCAGGGGTACAAGATACGCAGTATTTT. Amino acids: CASSAPGVQDTQYF.

V gene TRBV2 combines with J gene TRBJ2-3; D is ambiguous. V lost 5 bases to trimming and J lost 4 bases, with 4 bases between them. The CDR3 extends over 11 amino acids. Germline loops: CDR1 SNHLY, CDR2 FYNNEI. The CDR3 is CASSYADTQYF. DNA for the CDR3: TGTGCCAGCAGTTATGCAGATACGCAGTATTTT.

This clone appeared a single time. This chain connects TRBV28 to TRBJ2-3, with 8 bases lining up with TRBD1. Trimming took 5 bases from V and 0 from J; bases not matched to a gene: 4. The CDR3 totals 15 residues. Germline V gene data show CDR1 as MDHEN and CDR2 as SYDVKM. CDR3 bases: TGTGCCAGCAGTCCGGGACAGGTTAGCACAGATACGCAGTATTTT. It encodes CASSPGQVSTDTQYF.

The V and J genes are TRBV5-5 and TRBJ2-3; weak D call: TRBD1 (6 bases). CDR3 size: 16 residues. The V end lost 2 bases, the J end lost 0 bases, and 13 bases lay between the germline ends. Germline CDR1 and CDR2: SGHKS and YYEKEE (reference sequence). DNA of the CDR3: TGTGCCAGCAGCTTTGTCTTCGGACAGAGCACAGATACGCAGTATTTT. Translated: CASSFVFGQSTDTQYF.

This clone was detected a few times. The CDR3 region is CASSVDIKNIQYF. As DNA, the CDR3 is TGTGCCAGCAGTGTCGACATAAAAAACATTCAGTACTTC. The chain has TRBV2 and TRBJ2-4; D not certain. Per the germline V gene, CDR1 is SNHLY and CDR2 is FYNNEI. V shed 4 bases and J shed 4 bases, with 8 bases lying between them. The CDR3 has 13 residues.

The CDR3 is CASSKSGNGWASHHPYEQYF. CDR3 bases: TGTGCCAGCAGCAAATCCGGAAATGGGTGGGCCTCACACCACCCCTACGAGCAGTACTTC. The chain couples TRBV21-1 to TRBJ2-7; TRBD1 is the table's D call, not checked against the DNA. TRBV21-1 is a listed pseudogene. The CDR3 loop spans 20 amino acids.

The chain combines TRBV30 with TRBJ2-1; D is uncertain. This CDR3 is built from 13 residues. V gave up 5 bases and J gave up 2 bases, with 10 bases separating them. Looked up from germline, CDR1 is GTSNPN and CDR2 is SVGIG (reference sequence). This CDR3 is CAWGALAYNEQFF. The CDR3 DNA reads TGTGCCTGGGGTGCTCTGGCCTACAATGAGCAGTTCTTC.

This chain uses TRBV5-1 with TRBJ1-1; perhaps TRBD1 as D (5 bases). CDR1 and CDR2 from the germline V gene are SGHRS and YFSETQ. This CDR3 contains 17 residues. Trimming stripped 3 bases from V and 0 bases from J, with 18 bases between. The CDR3 bases are TGCGCCAGCAGCTCCTCAGGGTGGAGTCCTGTGAACACTGAAGCTTTCTTT. Translating gives CASSSSGWSPVNTEAFF. The full variable domain, in which reference TRBV5-1 and TRBJ1-1 provide the parts outside the CDR3, is KAGVTQTPRYLIKTRGQQVTLSCSPISGHRSVSWYQQTPGQGLQFLFEYFSETQRNKGNFPGRFSGRQFSNSRSEMNVSTLELGDSALYLCASSSSGWSPVNTEAFFGQGTRLTVV.

Turning to this clone: The same CDR3 can be traced to other DNA sequences in this sample. CDR3 protein: CASSQGTGDNYGYTF. As DNA, the CDR3 is TGCGCCAGCAGCCAAGGGACAGGGGACAACTATGGCTACACCTTC. This sequence joins TRBV4-1 and TRBJ1-2, with 9 bases matching TRBD1. The CDR3 contains 15 residues. Germline CDR1 MGHRA, CDR2 YSYEKL. V was pared by 1 base and J by 2 bases, with 2 bases of the junction left unmatched.

This clone was recorded a few times. J is TRBJ1-6 and V is TRBV5-1; D possibly corresponds to TRBD1 (5 bases). Per the germline V gene, CDR1 is SGHRS and CDR2 is YFSETQ. V lost 4 bases and J lost 10, with 18 bases in between. The CDR3 spans 15 residues. The CDR3 spells CASSAGTTVGSPLHF. CDR3 sequence (DNA): TGCGCCAGCAGCGCGGGGACTACCGTTGGCTCACCCCTCCACTTT.

V and J are TRBV5-1 and TRBJ2-5; a weak D match, TRBD2 (6 bases). Germline values: CDR1 SGHRS, CDR2 YFSETQ. The CDR3 has 15 amino acids. V dropped 0 bases and J dropped 2 bases, with 11 bases sitting between them. CDR3 in amino acids: CASSLAASVQETQYF. The CDR3 nucleotides are TGCGCCAGCAGCTTGGCGGCTAGCGTACAAGAGACCCAGTACTTC.

In its sample, this clone ranks as medium-sized (0.01 to 0.1%). The chain joins TRBV7-3 to TRBJ2-2; perhaps TRBD1 as D (5 bases). The CDR3 extends over 16 amino acids. Per germline, CDR1 SGHTA and CDR2 FQGTGA. V dropped 5 bases and J dropped 3 bases, with 16 bases sitting between them. The CDR3 region is CASSPGPGSDTGELFF. CDR3 DNA sequence: TGTGCCAGCAGCCCCGGGCCAGGGTCGGACACCGGGGAGCTGTTTTTT.

The gene calls are TRBV3-1 (or the pseudogene TRBV3-2) and TRBJ2-7; weak D call: TRBD1 (6 bases). Trimming took 1 base from V and 9 from J, leaving 22 bases between them. This CDR3 contains 16 residues. Germline V gene lookup returns CDR1 LGHDT and CDR2 YNNKEL (reference sequence). The CDR3 DNA follows: TGTGCCAGCAGCCAAGCTCTACGGACAGAGACTCGACGGCAGTACTTC. Its protein is CASSQALRTETRRQYF.

In this sample, this clone turned up a few times. The rearrangement links TRBV9 to TRBJ1-6; D is possibly TRBD1 (5 bases). The length of the CDR3 is 13 residues. V was clipped by 1 base and J by 7 bases, with 6 bases between them. CDR1 is SGDLS, CDR2 YYNGEE, per germline. CDR3 sequence: CASSVQGNSPLHF. CDR3 nucleotide sequence: TGTGCCAGCAGCGTACAGGGAAATTCACCCCTCCACTTT.

The rearrangement uses TRBV7-3 and TRBJ2-3; 11 nucleotides align to TRBD2. The germline gives CDR1 SGHTA, CDR2 FQGTGA. This CDR3 has 14 amino acids. V gave up 5 bases and J gave up 5 bases; unmatched junction bases: 3. The CDR3 nucleotides read TGTGCCAGCAGCCGGGGACTAGCGGTAGATACGCAGTATTTT. This translates into CASSRGLAVDTQYF.

The chain recombines TRBV11-2 with TRBJ2-5, with D perhaps matching TRBD1 or TRBD2 (6 bases each). Germline V gives CDR1 SGHAT, CDR2 FQNNGV. Trimming shortened V by 5 bases and J by 5 bases, and 18 bases separated the two germline ends. The CDR3 extends over 15 amino acids. CDR3 region: CASSPRRGAEETQYF. CDR3 nucleotide sequence: TGTGCCAGCAGCCCTCGGAGGGGGGCCGAGGAGACCCAGTACTTC.